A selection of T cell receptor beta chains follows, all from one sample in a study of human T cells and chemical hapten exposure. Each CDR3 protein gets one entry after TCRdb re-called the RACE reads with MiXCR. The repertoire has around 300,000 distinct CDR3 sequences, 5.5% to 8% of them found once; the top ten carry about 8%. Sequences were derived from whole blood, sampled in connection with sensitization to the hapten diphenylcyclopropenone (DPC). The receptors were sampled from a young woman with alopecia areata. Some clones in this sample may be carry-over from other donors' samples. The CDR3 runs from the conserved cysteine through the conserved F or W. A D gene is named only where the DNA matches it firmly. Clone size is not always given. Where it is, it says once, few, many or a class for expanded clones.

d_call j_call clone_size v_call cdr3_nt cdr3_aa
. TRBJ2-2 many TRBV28 TGTGCCAGCAGTTTCCGGGGAGAGACCCTGGCCGGGGAGCTGTTTTTT CASSFRGETLAGELFF
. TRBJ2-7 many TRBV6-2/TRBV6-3 TGTGCCAGCAGTCCCGGGGTCGAGCAGTACTTC CASSPGVEQYF
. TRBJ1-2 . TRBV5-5 TGTGCCAGCACCTTTTACGGACAACAGAACTATGGCTACACCTTC CASTFYGQQNYGYTF
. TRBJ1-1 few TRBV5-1 TGCGCCAGCAGCTTGGAAGCGGGGCTGACTGAAGCTTTCTTT CASSLEAGLTEAFF
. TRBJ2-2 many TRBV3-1 TGTGCCAGCAGCCTCAACCGACTGAATGGGGGGACCGGGGAGCTGTTTTTT CASSLNRLNGGTGELFF
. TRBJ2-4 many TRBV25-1 TGTGCCAGCAGTGAGCCAGGTTTAAAAAACATTCAGTACTTC CASSEPGLKNIQYF
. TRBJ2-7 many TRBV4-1 TGCGCCAGCAGCCAATTTGGCGGCCCCTCGGGCGTTTACGAGCAGTACTTC CASSQFGGPSGVYEQYF
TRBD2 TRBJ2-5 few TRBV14 TGTGCCAGCAGCCCCCCCCGTGTAGCGGGACAAGAGACCCAGTACTTC CASSPPRVAGQETQYF
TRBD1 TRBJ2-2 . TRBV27 TGTGCCAGCAGTTTCGGACAGGGGGCTGGGCGGGGGGAGCTGTTTTTT CASSFGQGAGRGELFF
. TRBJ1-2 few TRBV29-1 TGCAGCGCTGGGACGGCTAACTATGGCTACACCTTC CSAGTANYGYTF
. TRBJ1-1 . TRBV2 TGTGCCAGCACCCCGGGACCGTCGAACACTGAAGCTTTCTTT CASTPGPSNTEAFF
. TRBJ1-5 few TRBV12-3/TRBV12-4 TGTGCCAGCAGCTCCCTTGGGGGTCATAGCAATCAGCCCCAGCATTTT CASSSLGGHSNQPQHF
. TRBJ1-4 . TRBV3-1 TGTGCCAGCAGCCAAGATACCAGGGGAGGCGAAAAACTGTTTTTT CASSQDTRGGEKLFF
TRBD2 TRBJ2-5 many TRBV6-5 TGTGCCAGCAGTTACGCAGGGAGGGAAGAGACCCAGTACTTC CASSYAGREETQYF
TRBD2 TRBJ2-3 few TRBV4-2 TGTGCCAGCAGCCAAGGCGCTAGCGGGGGAATAACAGATACGCAGTATTTT CASSQGASGGITDTQYF
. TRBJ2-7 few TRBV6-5 TGTGCCAGCAGTTACAAGCTGTCAGGGGAGGGCATCTACGAGCAGTACTTC CASSYKLSGEGIYEQYF
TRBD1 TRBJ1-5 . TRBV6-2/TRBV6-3 TGTGCCAGCAGTGTTATGGGGGACAGGGGCCCGAATCAGCCCCAGCATTTT CASSVMGDRGPNQPQHF
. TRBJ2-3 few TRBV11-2 TGTGCCAGCAGCCAACGGGACTTCACAGATACGCAGTATTTT CASSQRDFTDTQYF
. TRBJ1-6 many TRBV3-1 TGTGCCAGCAGCCAAGCGAGTGAACCCCTCCACTTT CASSQASEPLHF
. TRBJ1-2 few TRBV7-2 TGTGCCAGCAGCTTAGGCGGAACTAAAACTAACTATGGCTACACCTTC CASSLGGTKTNYGYTF
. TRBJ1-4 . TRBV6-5 TGTGCCAGCAAGACGGGGACTGCAACTAATGAAAAACTGTTTTTT CASKTGTATNEKLFF
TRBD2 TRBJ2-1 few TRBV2 TGTGCCAGCACTACCAGCGGGGGCCCGAGCTCCTACAATGAGCAGTTCTTC CASTTSGGPSSYNEQFF
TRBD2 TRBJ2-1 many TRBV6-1 TGTGCCAGCAGAATCATTAGCGGGGGGGCTTACAATGAGCAGTTCTTC CASRIISGGAYNEQFF
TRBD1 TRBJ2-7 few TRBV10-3 TGTGCCATCAGTGGGACAGGGTCCGACGAGCAGTACTTC CAISGTGSDEQYF
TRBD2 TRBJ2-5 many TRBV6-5 TGTGCCAGCAGTACCACGAGCGGGGGGGAAGAGACCCAGTACTTC CASSTTSGGEETQYF
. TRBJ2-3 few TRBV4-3 TGCGCCAGCAGCCAAGTGACCCCCCCCCAGGATACGCAGTATTTT CASSQVTPPQDTQYF
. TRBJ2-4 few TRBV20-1 TGCAGTGCTACAGCTATAGCCAAAAACATTCAGTACTTC CSATAIAKNIQYF
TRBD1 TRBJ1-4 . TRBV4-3 TGCGCCAGCAGCCAAGTCGGGACAGAAAATGAAAAACTGTTTTTT CASSQVGTENEKLFF
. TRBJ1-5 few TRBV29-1 TGCAGCGTTGTATCCAGGGATGGACAGCCCCAGCATTTT CSVVSRDGQPQHF
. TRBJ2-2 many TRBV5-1 TGCGCCAGCAGCTTCGACTATCTAAGGAACACCGGGGAGCTGTTTTTT CASSFDYLRNTGELFF
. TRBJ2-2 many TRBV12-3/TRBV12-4 TGTGCCAGCAGTCCTCTGGGGACAAACACCGGGGAGCTGTTTTTT CASSPLGTNTGELFF
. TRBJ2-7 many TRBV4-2 TGTGCCAGCAGCCAAGGCTCAGGACGGCAGTACTTC CASSQGSGRQYF
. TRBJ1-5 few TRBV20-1 TGCAGTGCTAGAGATTTCTCGGGGGGGCAGGGCCTGCAGCCCCAGCATTTT CSARDFSGGQGLQPQHF
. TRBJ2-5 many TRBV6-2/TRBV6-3 TGTGCCAGCACCACAAGGCGACTCCAAGAGACCCAGTACTTC CASTTRRLQETQYF
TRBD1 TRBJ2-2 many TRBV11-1 TGTGCCAGCAGCTTAAGCAGGGGGCAGGCCGGGGAGCTGTTTTTT CASSLSRGQAGELFF
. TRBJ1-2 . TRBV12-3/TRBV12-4 TGTGCCAGTCAGGGCAACCTAAACTATGGCTACACCTTC CASQGNLNYGYTF
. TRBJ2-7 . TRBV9 TGTGCCAGCAGCGGAGACGAGTACGAGCAGTACTTC CASSGDEYEQYF
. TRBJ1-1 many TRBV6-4 TGTGCCAGCAGTGCCGTCCTCCCGGGAGCTTTCTTT CASSAVLPGAFF
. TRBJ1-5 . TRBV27 TGTGCCAGCACTCCCGATCCCTATAGCAATCAGCCCCAGCATTTT CASTPDPYSNQPQHF
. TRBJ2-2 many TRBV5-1 TGCGCCAGCAGCCGGCAGGTCAACACCGGGGAGCTGTTTTTT CASSRQVNTGELFF
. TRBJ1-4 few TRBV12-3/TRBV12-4 TGTGCCAGCAGTTTTCAGGGGATCTCAACTAATGAAAAACTGTTTTTT CASSFQGISTNEKLFF
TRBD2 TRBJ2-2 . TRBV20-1 TGCAGTGCTAGAGCGGGGGGTACGGACACCGGGGAGCTGTTTTTT CSARAGGTDTGELFF
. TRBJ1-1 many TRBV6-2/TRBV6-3 TGTGCCAGCACCCCTTTTGGGGGAAGGAACACTGAAGCTTTCTTT CASTPFGGRNTEAFF
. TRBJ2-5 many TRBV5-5 TGTGCCAGCAGCTACGGGGGTCAAGAGACCCAGTACTTC CASSYGGQETQYF